This TCR beta chain comes out of a study of molecular identifiers for immune sequencing clone quantification. One entry per CDR3 protein results from TCRdb running MiXCR on the PCR reads. The table includes around 460,000 distinct CDR3 sequences, around 23% detected once. About this clonotype itself: Its specificity is not known.

Findings of the study overall: Identical TCR molecules that share a barcode could lead to an underestimation of highly expanded clone sizes. Among effectors, clones above 20 RNA copies held over 98% of molecules; among naive cells, under 1%.

V shed 3 bases and J shed 5 bases, with 11 bases lying between them. This CDR3 region has 14 residues. The germline CDR1 and CDR2 sequences are MNHEY and SMNVEV (reference sequence). This receptor was obtained from a human donor in good health. Some libraries in this study had Jurkat cell RNA spiked in. Sequenced: naive CD8+ T cells from blood, with Jurkat cell RNA spiked in. Subset: FACS-sorted CD8+CD4-CCR7+CD45RA+ naive T cells. The V gene is TRBV27, the J gene TRBJ1-5; weak D call: TRBD1 (6 bases). The DNA for the CDR3 is TGTGCCAGCAGTTTCCAGACAGGAGATCAGCCCCAGCATTTT. Translation gives CASSFQTGDQPQHF.